One T cell receptor (beta chain) is described in this entry. Antigen specificity is unknown. Only in-frame clones appear in the TCRdb table, and some are missing; sequencing was by immunoSEQ multiplex PCR. The sample lists approximately 130,000 clones, over 85% occurring once. Germline loops: CDR1 MGHDK, CDR2 SYGVNS. The ends lost 6 bases at V and 0 bases at J; junction bases unmatched: 10. There are 16 residues in the CDR3. The record originates from a study of graft-versus-host responses after intestinal transplantation. The chain carries TRBV25-1 and TRBJ1-2, with TRBD1 matching over 7 bases. This TCR was recovered from a human donor who received an intestinal transplant. The sample here was unstimulated CD4+ T cells sorted from spleen or lymph node cells, taken before intestinal transplant. Written as DNA, the CDR3 is TGTGCCAGCAGCCGGACAGGCATTGGAGCTAACTATGGCTACACCTTC. Residues: CASSRTGIGANYGYTF.